Here is one T cell receptor (beta chain) with its context. This record belongs to a study of PD-1 blockade in classical Hodgkin lymphoma. Libraries were prepared by immunoSEQ multiplex PCR; TCRdb keeps only in-frame clonotypes and omits some of them. The table has under 20,000 clones, approximately 90% seen once. From germline, CDR1 is SGHTS and CDR2 YDEGEE. The ends were cut back, 0 bases at V and 7 bases at J, with 16 bases in the middle. This CDR3 is 16 amino acids long. Time point of the sample: newly diagnosed, previously untreated cHL patient sample. Purification of CD4+ T cells from thawed PBMCs was achieved by magnetic negative selection.

The source is a human donor with classical Hodgkin lymphoma. Sequencing input: CD4+ T cells from blood. V usage is TRBV5-8 and J usage is TRBJ1-4, with D unresolved. The CDR3 DNA is TGTGCCAGCAGCTTGGCGGTTGCATGGGAAAGTGAAAAACTGTTTTTT. Encoded protein: CASSLAVAWESEKLFF.